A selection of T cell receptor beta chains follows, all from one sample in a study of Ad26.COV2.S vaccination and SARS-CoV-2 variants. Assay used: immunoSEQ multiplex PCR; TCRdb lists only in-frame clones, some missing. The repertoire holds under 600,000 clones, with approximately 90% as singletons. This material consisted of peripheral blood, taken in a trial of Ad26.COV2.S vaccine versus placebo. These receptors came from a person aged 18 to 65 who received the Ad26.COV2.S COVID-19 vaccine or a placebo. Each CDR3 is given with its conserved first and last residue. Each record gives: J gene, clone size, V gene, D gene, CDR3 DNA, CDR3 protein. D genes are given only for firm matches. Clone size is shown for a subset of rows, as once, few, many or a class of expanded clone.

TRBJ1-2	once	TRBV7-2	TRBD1	TGTGCCAGCAGCCGAGACAGGGACTATGGCTACACCTTC	CASSRDRDYGYTF
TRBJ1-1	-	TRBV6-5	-	TGTGCCAGCAGTAGTGGGGAACAGGGAAACACTGAAGCTTTCTTT	CASSSGEQGNTEAFF
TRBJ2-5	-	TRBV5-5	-	TGTGCCAGCAGCGAGACAGAAGAGACCCAGTACTTC	CASSETEETQYF
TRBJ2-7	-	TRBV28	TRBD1	TGTGCCAGCAGGCGGGACAGGGGCTTCTCCTACGAGCAGTACTTC	CASRRDRGFSYEQYF
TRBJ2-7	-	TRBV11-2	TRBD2	TGTGCCAGCAGCTTAGCGCGGGGGGCAACCTACGAGCAGTACTTC	CASSLARGATYEQYF
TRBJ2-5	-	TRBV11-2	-	TGTGCCAGCAGCTTACTACCAAAGGCCGAGACCCAGTACTTC	CASSLLPKAETQYF
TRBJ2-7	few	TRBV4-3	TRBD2	TGCGCCAGCAGCCACCTTCCGACTAGCGGGGGGGCCTGGGGTGAGCAGTACTTC	CASSHLPTSGGAWGEQYF
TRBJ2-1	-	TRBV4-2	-	TGTGCCAGCGGAAAGGGGGGAGAAAACAATGAGCAGTTCTTC	CASGKGGENNEQFF
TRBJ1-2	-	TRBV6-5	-	TGTGCCAGCAGTTACACCCGGACAGCTCTTTATGGCTACACCTTC	CASSYTRTALYGYTF
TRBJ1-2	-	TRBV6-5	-	TGTGCCAGCAGCCAGACAGTCGGGGGGAGGACTGGCTACACCTTC	CASSQTVGGRTGYTF
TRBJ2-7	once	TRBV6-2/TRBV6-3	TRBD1	TGTGCCAGCAGTTACGGGGGACAGGGGAGGGGGACCTACGAGCAGTACTTC	CASSYGGQGRGTYEQYF
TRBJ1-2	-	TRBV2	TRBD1	TGTGCCAGCAGTTTGACAGGGTCTCTCACCTCTTCTAACTATGGCTACACCTTC	CASSLTGSLTSSNYGYTF
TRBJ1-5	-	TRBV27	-	TGTGCCAGCAGCCGGACAGTTGTGGGCAATCAGCCCCAGCATTTT	CASSRTVVGNQPQHF
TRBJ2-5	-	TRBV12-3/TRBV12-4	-	TGTGCCAGCAGCCTTATGGGGAACCAGTACTTC	CASSLMGNQYF
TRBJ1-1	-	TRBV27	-	TGTGCCAGCAGTTTAGCCCGTAACACTGAAGCTTTCTTT	CASSLARNTEAFF
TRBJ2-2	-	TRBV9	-	TGTGCCAGCAGCGCTGATGTCGGGGAGCTGTTTTTT	CASSADVGELFF
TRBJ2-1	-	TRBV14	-	TGTGCCAGCAGCCAAGACGGTTGGCGGAGCTCCTACAATGAGCAGTTCTTC	CASSQDGWRSSYNEQFF
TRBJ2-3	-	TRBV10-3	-	TGTGCCATCAGTGAGTCAAGGGGGATGGGTAGCACAGATACGCAGTATTTT	CAISESRGMGSTDTQYF
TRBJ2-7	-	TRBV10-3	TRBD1	TGTGCCATCAGTGTCACAGGGGCCTACGAGCAGTACTTC	CAISVTGAYEQYF
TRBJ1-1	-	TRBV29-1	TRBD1	TGCAGCGTGACAGGGGGCGCGAACACTGAAGCTTTCTTT	CSVTGGANTEAFF
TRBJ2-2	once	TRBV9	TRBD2	TGTGCCAGCAGCGTAGCTGGGTTAGCGGGAGAGGCCGGGGAGCTGTTTTTT	CASSVAGLAGEAGELFF
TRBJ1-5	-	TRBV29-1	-	TGCAGCGTTCAGGACGGGGGACCTAATCAGCCCCAGCATTTT	CSVQDGGPNQPQHF
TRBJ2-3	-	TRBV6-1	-	TGTGCCAGCAGTGAAGCTTGGGGGCCGGTCACAGATACGCAGTATTTT	CASSEAWGPVTDTQYF
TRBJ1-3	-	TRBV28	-	TGTGCCAGCAGTGGGGGGGGATCTGGAAACACCATATATTTT	CASSGGGSGNTIYF
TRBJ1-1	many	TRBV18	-	TGTGCCAGCTCACCACTAGATACTGAAGCTTTCTTT	CASSPLDTEAFF
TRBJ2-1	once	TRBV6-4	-	TGTGCCAGCAGTGACTCGGGGGGTCGGTACAATGAGCAGTTCTTC	CASSDSGGRYNEQFF
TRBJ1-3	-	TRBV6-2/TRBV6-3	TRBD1	TGTGCCAGCAGTTACGGCCCTTCGTGGAGGGGGCGGGATGGAAACACCATATATTTT	CASSYGPSWRGRDGNTIYF
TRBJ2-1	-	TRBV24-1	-	TGTGCCACCAGTGATTTGTTAGTCCTTTACAATGAGCAGTTCTTC	CATSDLLVLYNEQFF
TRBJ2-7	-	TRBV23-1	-	TGCGCCAGCAGCGAAACTTACGAGCAGTACTTC	CASSETYEQYF
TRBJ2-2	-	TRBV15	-	TGTGCCACCAGCAGATTAGATTGGGTCACCGGGGAGCTGTTTTTT	CATSRLDWVTGELFF
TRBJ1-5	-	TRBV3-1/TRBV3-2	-	TGTGCCAGCAGTCCCCAAGGAAATCAGCCCCAGCATTTT	CASSPQGNQPQHF
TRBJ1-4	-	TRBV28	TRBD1	TGTGCCAGCAGTTCACAGGGGGCGGGCGAAAAACTGTTTTTT	CASSSQGAGEKLFF
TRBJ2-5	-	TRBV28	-	TGTGCCAGCATTAAGAGTTCTAAAGAGACCCAGTACTTC	CASIKSSKETQYF
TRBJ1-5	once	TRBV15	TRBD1	TGTGCCACCAGCAGAGTACAGGGGTCCGGCAATCAGCCCCAGCATTTT	CATSRVQGSGNQPQHF
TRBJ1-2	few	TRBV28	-	TGTGCCAGCAGTTTCGGACCTGCTAACTATGGCTACACCTTC	CASSFGPANYGYTF
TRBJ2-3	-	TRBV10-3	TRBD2	TGTGCCATCAGTGGTACAGAGAACTCACGGGAGGGCCAGGCAGATACGCAGTATTTT	CAISGTENSREGQADTQYF
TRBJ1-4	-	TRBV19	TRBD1	TGTGCCAGTAGTATATCTCGACAGGGCGCAACTAATGAAAAACTGTTTTTT	CASSISRQGATNEKLFF
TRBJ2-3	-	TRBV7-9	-	TGTGCCAGCAGCCCCGTGGACCGCACAGATACGCAGTATTTT	CASSPVDRTDTQYF
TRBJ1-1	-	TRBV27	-	TGTGCCAGCAGTTCCCCCTCCGGGGGCGGACGAACTGAAGCTTTCTTT	CASSSPSGGGRTEAFF
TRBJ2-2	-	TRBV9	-	TGTGCCAGCAGCACCGTGGGGGGGAACACCGGGGAGCTGTTTTTT	CASSTVGGNTGELFF
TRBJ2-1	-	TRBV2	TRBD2	TGTGCCAGCAGTTCCGGGACTAGCGGAGAAACTGAGCAGTTCTTC	CASSSGTSGETEQFF
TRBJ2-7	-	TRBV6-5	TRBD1	TGTGCCAGCAGTTACGAAGGGACAGGCGTCTACGAGCAGTACTTC	CASSYEGTGVYEQYF
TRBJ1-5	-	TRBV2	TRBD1	TGTGCCAGCAGGGGGACAGGGACCAATCAGCCCCAGCATTTT	CASRGTGTNQPQHF
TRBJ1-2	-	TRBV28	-	TGTGCCAGCAGTTTCCTGGGGGGGACCCTGGGCTACACCTTC	CASSFLGGTLGYTF
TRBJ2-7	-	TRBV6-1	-	TGTGCCAGCAGTGCCCTTGATAGGGGGTCCCCCTACGAGCAGTACTTC	CASSALDRGSPYEQYF
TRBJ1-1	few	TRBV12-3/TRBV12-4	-	TGTGCCAGCAGTGGGACCGCCACTGAAGCTTTCTTT	CASSGTATEAFF
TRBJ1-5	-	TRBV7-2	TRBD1	TGTGCCAGCAGCAGAGGGACAGTCAATCAGCCCCAGCATTTT	CASSRGTVNQPQHF
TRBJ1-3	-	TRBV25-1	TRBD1	TGTGCCAGCAGTGAATTAAACAGGGGTGGGAACACCATATATTTT	CASSELNRGGNTIYF
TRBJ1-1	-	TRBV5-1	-	TGCGCCAGCAGCTTGGCGGGCCAAGAGAACACTGAAGCTTTCTTT	CASSLAGQENTEAFF
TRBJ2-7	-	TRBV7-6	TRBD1	TGTGCCAGCAGCGTTAGAACGGGACAGGCCTACGAGCAGTACTTC	CASSVRTGQAYEQYF
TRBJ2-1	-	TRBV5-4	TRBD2	TGTGCCAGCAGCTTTGGCGGGAGGGCAGCCAATGAGCAGTTCTTC	CASSFGGRAANEQFF
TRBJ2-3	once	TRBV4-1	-	TGCGCCAGCGGCAGGGCGGGGGCCGCAGATACGCAGTATTTT	CASGRAGAADTQYF
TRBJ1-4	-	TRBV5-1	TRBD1	TGCGCCAGCAGCTTGTTCCGGACAGGGGCTAATGAAAAACTGTTTTTT	CASSLFRTGANEKLFF
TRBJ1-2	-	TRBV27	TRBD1	TGTGCCAGCCCGGCGACAGGGACTATCTGGGGCTACACCTTC	CASPATGTIWGYTF